The T cell receptor (beta chain) described here comes from a study of CD8 T cells in Susac syndrome. Study conclusions and caveats: The relatively small number of individuals in the TCR sequencing and HLA analysis was acknowledged by the study.

This CDR3 region has 12 residues. The germline V gene has CDR1 SQVTM and CDR2 ANQGSEA. A word on this clonotype: Its antigen is undetermined.

A quantity of roughly 0.5 to 1 ug RNA underwent reverse transcription using random hexamers. TCRdb called the immunoSEQ multiplex PCR reads again in MiXCR, with one record for every CDR3 protein. Of around 99,000 distinct CDR3 sequences listed, roughly 95% are singletons. The V and J genes are TRBV29-1 and TRBJ2-1; TRBD2 agrees at 9 bases. The sample comprised CD4+ T cells from PBMCs. This clonotype originated in a human donor in good health. CDR3 sequence: CSGGGGWNEQFF. The CDR3 DNA is TGCAGTGGCGGGGGGGGTTGGAATGAGCAGTTCTTC.